Presented here are 19 T cell receptor beta chains from one specimen sequenced in a study of blood T cell repertoires in COVID-19. The data were produced by immunoSEQ multiplex PCR, yet TCRdb's version contains in-frame clones alone and is incomplete. The repertoire holds about 200,000 clones, with approximately 88% as singletons. Sequencing was carried out using PBMCs or T cells enriched from blood (not recorded which). These receptor sequences come from a woman aged 18-30 years who had recovered from COVID-19.

This clone has just a few counts. The V and J genes are TRBV28 and TRBJ1-2; D remains ambiguous. Germline CDR1 MDHEN, CDR2 SYDVKM. The CDR3 runs 14 residues. Trimming cost V 5 bases and J 4 bases, with 14 bases left between them. The DNA of the CDR3 is TGTGCCAGCAGTCCACACGGGGTCCGCTATGGCTACACCTTC. Protein: CASSPHGVRYGYTF.

V usage is TRBV6-5 and J usage is TRBJ1-6; D unresolved. The V end was cut by 8 bases, the J end by 6 bases, with 5 bases between. CDR1 and CDR2 (germline): MNHEY, SVGAGI. The CDR3 runs to 11 residues. The chain's CDR3 is CASLSNSPLHF. In DNA, the CDR3 is TGTGCCAGCCTCAGTAATTCACCCCTCCACTTT.

The rearrangement uses TRBV5-1 and TRBJ1-4; 7 bases agree with TRBD1. CDR3 length equals 16 residues. Germline V gene data show CDR1 as SGHRS and CDR2 as YFSETQ. V shed 5 bases, J shed 0 bases, and the junction held 7 bases outside the gene matches. CDR3 coding DNA: TGCGCCAGCAGGGCGGGGACAGCAACAACTAATGAAAAACTGTTTTTT. Amino acid sequence: CASRAGTATTNEKLFF.

The rearrangement uses TRBV5-1 and TRBJ2-3; 7 nucleotides line up with TRBD1. CDR1 SGHRS and CDR2 YFSETQ come from the germline V gene. This CDR3 region has 16 residues. V shed 4 bases and J 1 base; nucleotides not matched to a gene: 9. The CDR3 nucleotides are TGCGCCAGCAGCCCGAAGACAGGGTTGGGCACAGATACGCAGTATTTT. Protein product: CASSPKTGLGTDTQYF.

The chain employs TRBV29-1 and TRBJ1-1; D unresolved. The V gene's germline CDR1 is SQVTM and CDR2 ANQGSEA. CDR3 length equals 13 residues. Trimming removed 6 bases at V and 0 bases at J, with 11 bases between. CDR3 amino acids: CSVERRLNTEAFF. The CDR3 coding sequence is TGCAGCGTGGAGCGCAGACTGAACACTGAAGCTTTCTTT.

The gene calls are TRBV5-1 and TRBJ2-1, with 10 bases lining up with TRBD2. Germline V gene sequence: CDR1 SGHRS, CDR2 YFSETQ. CDR3 length: 16 amino acids. J was trimmed by 4 bases and V by 0 bases; bases with no gene match: 4. The DNA of the CDR3 is TGCGCCAGCAGCTTGGACCTACTAGCGGGGTACAATGAGCAGTTCTTC. It is translated as CASSLDLLAGYNEQFF.

V gene TRBV5-1 combines with J gene TRBJ1-6, with 7 nucleotides matching TRBD1. The V segment lost 4 bases and the J segment 7 bases; nucleotides outside the gene matches: 5. Germline V CDR1 and CDR2: SGHRS, YFSETQ. The CDR3 runs 14 residues. The CDR3 loop reads CASSMGQPNSPLHF. The DNA for the CDR3 is TGCGCCAGCAGCATGGGACAGCCAAATTCACCCCTCCACTTT.

V is TRBV11-3 and J is TRBJ2-2; D unclear. V gave up 8 bases and J gave up 3 bases, with 7 bases separating them. Per the germline V gene, CDR1 is SGHNT and CDR2 is YENEEA. This CDR3 region has 12 residues. The CDR3 is CASRVDTGELFF. The DNA of the CDR3 is TGTGCCAGCCGAGTGGACACCGGGGAGCTGTTTTTT.

The V and J genes are TRBV2 and TRBJ1-6, with D tentatively TRBD1 (5 bases). V lost 6 bases and J 9 bases, leaving 18 bases between the germline ends. This CDR3 contains 15 residues. Germline lookup yields CDR1 SNHLY and CDR2 FYNNEI. The CDR3 sequence is CASRASEGVGSPLHF. The DNA for the CDR3 is TGTGCCAGCAGGGCCTCGGAAGGGGTGGGTTCACCCCTCCACTTT.

The chain carries TRBV9 and TRBJ1-1, with D unresolved. This CDR3 spans 13 amino acids. V dropped 5 bases and J dropped 4 bases, with 12 bases sitting between them. The V gene's germline CDR1 is SGDLS and CDR2 YYNGEE. CDR3 sequence (DNA): TGTGCCAGCAGTTCTTACTCGGGCACTGAAGCTTTCTTT. As protein: CASSSYSGTEAFF. Combining the CDR3 with reference TRBV9 and TRBJ1-1 gives the whole variable domain DSGVTQTPKHLITATGQRVTLRCSPRSGDLSVYWYQQSLDQGLQFLIQYYNGEERAKGNILERFSAQQFPDLHSELNLSSLELGDSALYFCASSSYSGTEAFFGQGTRLTVV.

The V gene is TRBV11-3, the J gene TRBJ2-1, with TRBD2 matching 8 bases. The germline gives CDR1 SGHNT, CDR2 YENEEA. Trimming at V came to 2 bases and at J to 4 bases, leaving 4 bases not matched to a gene. The CDR3 has 15 residues. CDR3 nucleotide sequence: TGTGCCAGCAGCTTATCCAGCGGGGGTTACAATGAGCAGTTCTTC. This sequence encodes CASSLSSGGYNEQFF.

This chain uses TRBV6-5 with TRBJ1-1, with 9 bases lining up with TRBD1. The CDR3 totals 14 residues. Germline CDR1 and CDR2: MNHEY and SVGAGI. Trimming took 7 bases from V and 3 from J; bases not matched to a gene: 6. In nucleotides, the CDR3 is TGTGCCAGCACCCCAGGGACAGGGCACACTGAAGCTTTCTTT. Translating gives CASTPGTGHTEAFF.

The J gene is TRBJ2-7, the V gene TRBV4-2, with 9 bases matching TRBD2. V dropped 6 bases and J dropped 3; count of bases not matched to a gene: 9. The V gene's germline CDR1 is LGHNA and CDR2 YNFKEQ. This CDR3 is 15 amino acids long. CDR3 region: CASRSGGRGVYEQYF. The CDR3 DNA is TGTGCCAGCAGAAGCGGGGGGCGAGGTGTCTACGAGCAGTACTTC.

This chain joins TRBV29-1 and TRBJ1-1; D not certain. CDR3 length: 13 residues. The V gene's germline CDR1 is SQVTM and CDR2 ANQGSEA. Trimming removed 6 bases from V and 0 bases from J, with 11 bases in between. CDR3 DNA: TGCAGCGTGAGGGTCGACGTGAACACTGAAGCTTTCTTT. It is translated as CSVRVDVNTEAFF.

The chain couples TRBV5-6 to TRBJ2-7; possibly TRBD2 for D (6 bases). Germline CDR1 and CDR2: SGHDT and YYEEEE. Trimming cost V 0 bases and J 4 bases, with 11 bases left between them. This CDR3 contains 14 residues. The CDR3 is CASSLVGDWYEQYF. The CDR3 bases are TGTGCCAGCAGCTTGGTTGGGGACTGGTACGAGCAGTACTTC. Full variable domain (missing parts from reference TRBV5-6 and TRBJ2-7): DAGVTQSPTHLIKTRGQQVTLRCSPKSGHDTVSWYQQALGQGPQFIFQYYEEEERQRGNFPDRFSGHQFPNYSSELNVNALLLGDSALYLCASSLVGDWYEQYFGPGTRLTVT.

V is TRBV7-9 and J is TRBJ2-1, with 8 bases identical to TRBD2. Germline CDR1 and CDR2: SEHNR and FQNEAQ (reference sequence). The CDR3 length is 13 residues. The junction had 6 bases not matched to a gene; V was cut back by 5 bases and J by 9 bases. The CDR3 bases are TGTGCCAGCAGCCCCGGGGGGGTAGGTGAGCAGTTCTTC. Translated: CASSPGGVGEQFF.

The chain combines TRBV27 with TRBJ2-3; maybe TRBD1 (6 bases). Germline CDR1 reads MNHEY; CDR2 reads SMNVEV (reference sequence). This CDR3 is built from 12 residues. V lost 5 bases to trimming and J lost 5 bases, with 8 bases between them. Here the CDR3 reads CASSRGLDTQYF. DNA of the CDR3: TGTGCCAGCAGTAGGGGGTTAGATACGCAGTATTTT.

In DNA form, the CDR3 reads TGTGCCAGCAGCCGCGGACTAGCGGGGGGGCCCGGCACCGGGGAGCTGTTTTTT. Translation gives CASSRGLAGGPGTGELFF. The chain is built from TRBV7-9 and TRBJ2-2; 15 bases map to TRBD2. CDR3 length: 18 residues. The V gene's germline CDR1 is SEHNR and CDR2 FQNEAQ (reference sequence). The ends lost 5 bases at V and 4 bases at J; junction bases unmatched: 8.

The V call is TRBV6-1, the J call TRBJ2-3; the D gene is possibly TRBD2 (5 bases). Per germline, CDR1 MNHNS and CDR2 SASEGT. V lost 3 bases, J lost 6 bases, and 10 bases lay in between. CDR3 length: 13 residues. CDR3 sequence (DNA): TGTGCCAGCAGTGATTGGGAGTTGGATACGCAGTATTTT. It translates to CASSDWELDTQYF.